The following is a T cell receptor (beta chain) sequence with its context. The antigen remains unidentified. The CDR3 is 16 amino acids. The sample belongs to a study of T cell responses to AZD1222 COVID-19 vaccine. Study-wide results and caveats: When two AZD1222 doses had been given, Spike-specific TCR breadth and depth rose. Nearly half of spike-specific TCRs reportedly go after variant regions that carry no mutations. A mostly white British donor set with more females was recruited, and clonal diversity was possibly underestimated.

The data were produced by immunoSEQ multiplex PCR, yet TCRdb's version contains in-frame clones alone and is incomplete. The sample lists around 84,000 clones, around nine tenths occurring once. The receptor was isolated from an adult in good health. The chain employs TRBV21-1 and TRBJ1-1. TRBV21-1 is labeled a pseudogene. The sample here was peripheral blood, taken on day 0 of MenACWY control vaccination. The CDR3 coding sequence is TGTGCCAGCAGCAAAGCGCTAGGGGGGAAGAGGACTGAAGCTTTCTTT. It specifies CASSKALGGKRTEAFF.